These T cell receptor beta chains were read from a single sample in a study of long-term antiretroviral therapy in people with HIV. Profiled with immunoSEQ multiplex PCR; TCRdb holds only in-frame clones, not every one. The table shows roughly 28,000 clones, with more than 85% occurring only once. The source was unsorted PBMCs, collected 2.7 years after starting antiretroviral therapy. These receptors all stem from a man aged 35-49 years with HIV. The CDR3 runs from the conserved cysteine through the conserved F or W. Each record gives: clone size, V gene, CDR3 length, J gene, D gene, CDR3 DNA, CDR3 protein. D genes are given only for firm matches. Clone sizes are given selectively: once, few, many, or a class where the clone is expanded.

size: -; V: TRBV6-1; length: 14; J: TRBJ1-5; D: TRBD1; DNA: TGTGCCAGCAGCTCAGGGGGTAGCAATCAGCCCCAGCATTTT; CDR3: CASSSGGSNQPQHF
size: -; V: TRBV25-1; length: 14; J: TRBJ1-2; D: -; DNA: TGTGCCAGCAGTGAGGGGGGGCCCTTCTATGGCTACACCTTC; CDR3: CASSEGGPFYGYTF
size: -; V: TRBV2; length: 13; J: TRBJ2-5; D: -; DNA: TGTGCCAGCAGTGATGGCCTCCAAGAGACCCAGTACTTC; CDR3: CASSDGLQETQYF
size: -; V: TRBV18; length: 15; J: TRBJ1-5; D: -; DNA: TGTGCCAGCTCACCTGGAGCCCTTAGCAATCAGCCCCAGCATTTT; CDR3: CASSPGALSNQPQHF
size: medium-sized; V: TRBV6-5; length: 15; J: TRBJ2-2; D: -; DNA: TGTGCCAGCAGTTCGCAGGGCCACAGCACCGGGGAGCTGTTTTTT; CDR3: CASSSQGHSTGELFF
size: -; V: TRBV11-2; length: 15; J: TRBJ2-5; D: -; DNA: TGTGCCAGCGGTATCCTGAATATCAAACAAGAGACCCAGTACTTC; CDR3: CASGILNIKQETQYF
size: -; V: TRBV5-4; length: 18; J: TRBJ2-4; D: TRBD2; DNA: TGTGCCAGCAGTCAGGCACTAGCGGGCCCTGGGGCCAAAAACATTCAGTACTTC; CDR3: CASSQALAGPGAKNIQYF
size: -; V: TRBV4-2; length: 16; J: TRBJ2-2; D: -; DNA: TGTGCCAGCAGCCAAGAACAGGGCCGAGGCACCGGGGAGCTGTTTTTT; CDR3: CASSQEQGRGTGELFF
size: -; V: TRBV2; length: 14; J: TRBJ1-1; D: -; DNA: TGTGCCAGCAGCGTCGGTGAGTGGGACACTGAAGCTTTCTTT; CDR3: CASSVGEWDTEAFF
size: -; V: TRBV4-3; length: 16; J: TRBJ2-7; D: TRBD1; DNA: TGCGCCAGCAGCCGCTATGCCGGGACAGGGGACTACGAGCAGTACTTC; CDR3: CASSRYAGTGDYEQYF
size: -; V: TRBV27; length: 14; J: TRBJ1-2; D: -; DNA: TGTGCCAGCAGGCCCGGGGGCGCTAACTATGGCTACACCTTC; CDR3: CASRPGGANYGYTF
size: -; V: TRBV5-1; length: 13; J: TRBJ2-7; D: TRBD1; DNA: TGCGCCAGCAGCTCGGACAGGGCGGGCGAGCAGTACTTC; CDR3: CASSSDRAGEQYF
size: -; V: TRBV27; length: 14; J: TRBJ1-5; D: -; DNA: TGTGCCAGCAATTTGGACGGAAGCAATCAGCCCCAGCATTTT; CDR3: CASNLDGSNQPQHF
size: few; V: TRBV7-2; length: 14; J: TRBJ1-6; D: -; DNA: TGTGCCAGCAGCCGAATAGGGACAAATTCACCCCTCCACTTT; CDR3: CASSRIGTNSPLHF
size: -; V: TRBV28; length: 17; J: TRBJ1-2; D: TRBD1; DNA: TGTGCCACCAAGCTTCAGTACCGGGACAGGGAATTCTATGGCTACACCTTC; CDR3: CATKLQYRDREFYGYTF
size: once; V: TRBV5-4; length: 15; J: TRBJ2-5; D: -; DNA: TGTGCCAGCAGCTTTGGGGGGGGCCAGGGAGGGACCCAGTACTTC; CDR3: CASSFGGGQGGTQYF
size: -; V: TRBV6-5; length: 13; J: TRBJ2-5; D: TRBD1; DNA: TGTGCCAGCCTGACAGGGCCCCCGGTCACCCAGTACTTC; CDR3: CASLTGPPVTQYF
size: -; V: TRBV28; length: 14; J: TRBJ1-2; D: -; DNA: TGTGCCAGCAGTATTCATGAGGCGGGGAGTGGCTACACCTTC; CDR3: CASSIHEAGSGYTF
size: -; V: TRBV7-2; length: 15; J: TRBJ2-7; D: -; DNA: TGTGCCAGCAGCTTACAGTTGGCAGGGGACTACGAGCAGTACTTC; CDR3: CASSLQLAGDYEQYF
size: -; V: TRBV10-1; length: 14; J: TRBJ1-1; D: TRBD1; DNA: TGCGCCAGCAGTGCACAGGGGGCGATTGATGAAGCTTTCTTT; CDR3: CASSAQGAIDEAFF
size: -; V: TRBV10-3; length: 16; J: TRBJ1-3; D: -; DNA: TGTGCCTCAAGAAGGACAGAGACTTACTCTGGAAACACCATATATTTT; CDR3: CASRRTETYSGNTIYF
size: -; V: TRBV6-4; length: 14; J: TRBJ2-3; D: -; DNA: TGTGCCAGCAGTGCACAGCTACACACAGATACGCAGTATTTT; CDR3: CASSAQLHTDTQYF
size: -; V: TRBV7-9; length: 16; J: TRBJ2-7; D: TRBD2; DNA: TGTGCCAGCAGCCTTCACAGCGGGAGGGCCATGAACGAGCAGTACTTC; CDR3: CASSLHSGRAMNEQYF
size: -; V: TRBV7-2; length: 16; J: TRBJ2-3; D: -; DNA: TGTGCCAGCAGCTCGCGACTTGGCGGTTACACAGATACGCAGTATTTT; CDR3: CASSSRLGGYTDTQYF
size: -; V: TRBV27; length: 16; J: TRBJ2-2; D: -; DNA: TGTGCCAGCAGTTTATTTGGAGCGGGGAACACCGGGGAGCTGTTTTTT; CDR3: CASSLFGAGNTGELFF
size: -; V: TRBV30; length: 13; J: TRBJ2-1; D: -; DNA: TGTGCCTGGAGTCAGGGGCAGGTTAATGAGCAGTTCTTC; CDR3: CAWSQGQVNEQFF
size: -; V: TRBV28; length: 13; J: TRBJ2-7; D: -; DNA: TGTGCCAGCAGTTCACCGGACCACTACGAGCAGTACTTC; CDR3: CASSSPDHYEQYF
size: -; V: TRBV5-8; length: 17; J: TRBJ2-3; D: -; DNA: TGTGCCAGCAGCTTGCAATCCGGGGCAGACACTACAGATACGCAGTATTTT; CDR3: CASSLQSGADTTDTQYF
size: once; V: TRBV6-4; length: 16; J: TRBJ2-2; D: -; DNA: TGTGCCAGCAGCCGAAAAGGGGGGGAAGGAAGCGGGGAGCTGTTTTTT; CDR3: CASSRKGGEGSGELFF
size: once; V: TRBV28; length: 13; J: TRBJ2-1; D: -; DNA: TGTGCCAGCAGTTCGTACAGGGACAATGAGCAGTTCTTC; CDR3: CASSSYRDNEQFF
size: -; V: TRBV6-6; length: 13; J: TRBJ2-5; D: TRBD2; DNA: TGTGCCAGCAGTGCCCTAGCGGGAGAGACCCAGTACTTC; CDR3: CASSALAGETQYF
size: -; V: TRBV4-3; length: 15; J: TRBJ2-1; D: TRBD2; DNA: TGCGCCAGCAGCCAAGCCGGGGGGGCATATAATGAGCAGTTCTTC; CDR3: CASSQAGGAYNEQFF
size: -; V: TRBV6-6; length: 14; J: TRBJ2-2; D: TRBD2; DNA: TGTGCCAGCATATGGACTAGCATGGCCGGGGAGCTGTTTTTT; CDR3: CASIWTSMAGELFF
size: once; V: TRBV6-1; length: 10; J: TRBJ2-5; D: -; DNA: TGTGCCAGCACCTTCAAGACCCAGTACTTC; CDR3: CASTFKTQYF
size: few; V: TRBV7-9; length: 12; J: TRBJ1-5; D: TRBD1; DNA: TGTGCCACAGACAGGGTCAATCAGCCCCAGCATTTT; CDR3: CATDRVNQPQHF
size: -; V: TRBV2; length: 15; J: TRBJ2-7; D: TRBD2; DNA: TGTGCCAGCAGTGGGGGACTAGCGGGGTCCTACGAGCAGTACTTC; CDR3: CASSGGLAGSYEQYF
size: -; V: TRBV5-1; length: 15; J: TRBJ1-1; D: -; DNA: TGCGCCAGCAGCCCTTGGGGGGGGGTGAACACTGAAGCTTTCTTT; CDR3: CASSPWGGVNTEAFF
size: -; V: TRBV6-1; length: 12; J: TRBJ2-3; D: -; DNA: TGTGCCAGCAGGGACTACACAGATACGCAGTATTTT; CDR3: CASRDYTDTQYF
size: -; V: TRBV29-1; length: 13; J: TRBJ1-1; D: -; DNA: TGCAGCGTTGGGGACCGTTTGAACACTGAAGCTTTCTTT; CDR3: CSVGDRLNTEAFF
size: once; V: TRBV7-2; length: 17; J: TRBJ2-7; D: TRBD1; DNA: TGTGCCAGCACCAGTCCGGGACAGGGAAAAAGCTCCTACGAGCAGTACTTC; CDR3: CASTSPGQGKSSYEQYF
size: few; V: TRBV19; length: 14; J: TRBJ2-7; D: -; DNA: TGTGCCAGTAGTATAGTAGCCGGTGGCTACGAGCAGTACTTC; CDR3: CASSIVAGGYEQYF